This TCR beta chain derives from a study of cytomegalovirus exposure and HLA in healthy donors. Across the whole study: As an earlier analysis found, 150 million to 200 million T cells yielded around 110 million unique TCR beta sequences. Notes on the study in general: A later analysis found that most CMV-associated TCR beta chains appeared HLA-restricted.

Trimming took 3 bases from V and 5 from J, leaving 18 bases between them. Germline V gene sequence: CDR1 SGHRS, CDR2 YFSETQ. There are 15 residues in the CDR3. Researchers ran the PCR with 60 Vbeta and 13 Jbeta primers. Some clones are missing from TCRdb's copy, which holds only in-frame ones; the method was immunoSEQ multiplex PCR. This table has about 59,000 clones, over 70% appearing once. Points on this clone: No antigen is known for it.

Sequenced material: PBMCs. This clonotype was obtained from a woman in her thirties or forties in good health and CMV-seronegative. V is TRBV5-1 and J is TRBJ2-7; D might be TRBD1 (7 bases). The CDR3 DNA follows: TGCGCCAGCAGCTCACTTCAGGGGGGCAAACACGAGCAGTACTTC. Its translation is CASSSLQGGKHEQYF.